The sequence of this T cell receptor beta chain was determined in a study of T cell responses to AZD1222 COVID-19 vaccine. This CDR3 contains 12 residues. Germline CDR1 is MDHEN and CDR2 is SYDVKM. The ends were cut back, 4 bases at V and 4 bases at J, with 8 bases in the middle. Repertoires were generated with immunoSEQ multiplex PCR, while TCRdb's copy carries only in-frame clones and drops some. The table records approximately 100,000 clones, approximately 92% of them present only once. The source was peripheral blood, collected on day 0 of AZD1222 vaccination. The V gene is TRBV28, the J gene TRBJ2-7; D may be TRBD2 (5 bases). The origin of this receptor is an adult in good health. CDR3 bases: TGTGCCAGCAGTTGGACGGGGTACGAGCAGTACTTC. It translates to CASSWTGYEQYF.